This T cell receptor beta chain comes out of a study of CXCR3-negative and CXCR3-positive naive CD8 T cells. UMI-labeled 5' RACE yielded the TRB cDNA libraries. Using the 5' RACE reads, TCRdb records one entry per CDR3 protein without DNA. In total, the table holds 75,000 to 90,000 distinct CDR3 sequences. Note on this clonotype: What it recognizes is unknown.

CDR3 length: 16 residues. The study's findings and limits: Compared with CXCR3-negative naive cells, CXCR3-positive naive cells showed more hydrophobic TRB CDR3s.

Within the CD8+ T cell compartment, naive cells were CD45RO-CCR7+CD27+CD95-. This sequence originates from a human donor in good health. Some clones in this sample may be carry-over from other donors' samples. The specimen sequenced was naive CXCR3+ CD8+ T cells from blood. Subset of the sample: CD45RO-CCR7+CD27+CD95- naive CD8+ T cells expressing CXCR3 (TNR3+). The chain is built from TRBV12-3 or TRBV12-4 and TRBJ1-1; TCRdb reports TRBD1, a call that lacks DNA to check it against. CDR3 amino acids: CASSSRTRQGKAEAFF.